Following are 20 T cell receptor beta chains from one sample sequenced in a study of blood T cell repertoires in COVID-19. Clones were read by immunoSEQ multiplex PCR, and TCRdb kept only the in-frame ones, dropping some. The sample lists 150,000 to 200,000 clones, approximately 89% occurring once. Sequenced material: peripheral blood. The receptors stem from a woman aged 30 to 39 with acute or convalescent COVID-19.

The rearrangement uses TRBV6-5 and TRBJ2-7; D is undetermined. This CDR3 comprises 13 residues. Germline V gene lookup returns CDR1 MNHEY and CDR2 SVGAGI. The germline V and J ends were trimmed by 0 bases and 6 bases, with 9 bases remaining between them. The CDR3 reads CASSYSWSTEQYF. As DNA, the CDR3 is TGTGCCAGCAGTTACTCCTGGTCTACCGAGCAGTACTTC.

Points on this clone: An end of the junction differs from the germline gene, which may be a read error. The V call is TRBV6-7, the J call TRBJ2-7; D is undetermined. TRBV6-7 has ORF status, its function being uncertain. This CDR3 has 19 residues. CDR3 loop: CASSYSVPCRASFNYEQYF. The CDR3 coding sequence is TGTGCCAGCAGCTACTCCGTTCCTTGCCGAGCTTCTTTCAACTACGAGCAGTACTTC.

The chain carries TRBV7-2 and TRBJ2-5; a possible D gene is TRBD1 (5 bases). The CDR3 has 13 amino acids. Germline values: CDR1 SGHTA, CDR2 FQGNSA. Trimming pared 0 bases from V and 5 bases from J, leaving 7 bases between. The CDR3 loop is CASSLAGAETQYF. DNA of the CDR3: TGTGCCAGCAGCTTAGCAGGGGCGGAGACCCAGTACTTC.

In this sample, this clone turned up once. V is TRBV5-1 and J is TRBJ2-6; possibly TRBD2 for D (5 bases). V was pared by 0 bases and J by 4 bases, with 11 bases between. Germline CDR1 and CDR2: SGHRS and YFSETQ. CDR3 length: 16 residues. CDR3 bases: TGCGCCAGCAGCTTGGGAGGGCTGCGAGGGGCCAACGTCCTGACTTTC. This codes for CASSLGGLRGANVLTF.

V and J are TRBV7-7 and TRBJ2-5; perhaps TRBD2 as D (6 bases). The CDR3 sequence is 12 residues long. Germline CDR1 and CDR2: SSHAT and FNYEAQ (reference sequence). V gave up 11 bases and J gave up 0 bases, with 10 bases separating them. The DNA for the CDR3 is TGTGCCTCGGGACTTGACCAAGAGACCCAGTACTTC. This encodes CASGLDQETQYF.

This clone was seen a single time. The chain is built from TRBV5-1 and TRBJ2-2; 10 bases are shared with TRBD1. Germline CDR1 is SGHRS and CDR2 is YFSETQ. V lost 8 bases, J lost 6 bases, and 7 bases stayed unmatched. This CDR3 is built from 14 residues. The CDR3 sequence is CASCPGTGAGELFF. The DNA of the CDR3 is TGCGCCAGTTGTCCCGGGACAGGGGCCGGGGAGCTGTTTTTT.

The gene calls are TRBV6-6 and TRBJ2-4; D is perhaps TRBD1 (5 bases). This CDR3 contains 15 residues. Germline V lookup: CDR1 MNHNY, CDR2 SVGAGI (reference sequence). V was pared by 8 bases and J by 0 bases, with 14 bases between. The CDR3 DNA reads as TGTGCCAGCCAATCAGGGTCTCTAGCCAAAAACATTCAGTACTTC. Translated: CASQSGSLAKNIQYF.

The rearrangement links TRBV6-6 to TRBJ1-4; 7 nucleotides match TRBD1. With V trimmed by 2 bases and J by 14 bases, 17 bases remained unmatched. Germline V gene lookup returns CDR1 MNHNY and CDR2 SVGAGI (reference sequence). CDR3 size: 16 residues. CDR3 sequence: CASSYRRDSAAMGLFF. The CDR3 DNA is TGTGCCAGCAGTTACCGTCGGGACAGCGCCGCGATGGGGCTGTTTTTT.

The rearrangement joins TRBV7-9 to TRBJ1-5, with 7 bases matching TRBD1. Germline V gives CDR1 SEHNR, CDR2 FQNEAQ (reference sequence). J lost 8 bases, V lost 2 bases, and 3 bases had no gene match. This CDR3 has 13 amino acids. The chain's CDR3 is CASSLTTGKPQHF. The DNA of the CDR3 is TGTGCCAGCAGCTTAACGACAGGGAAGCCCCAGCATTTT.

This chain connects TRBV12-3 or TRBV12-4 to TRBJ1-3; unclear D gene. V gave up 7 bases and J gave up 4 bases, with 8 bases separating them. The CDR3 has 12 residues. The CDR3 DNA sequence: TGTGCCAGCACTATCACCGGAAACACCATATATTTT. It codes for CASTITGNTIYF.

This clone has only one observation. The gene calls are TRBV5-4 and TRBJ2-2; D gene ambiguous. The V and J ends lost 4 bases and 6 bases respectively, with 7 bases between them. This CDR3 has 12 amino acids. Germline values: CDR1 SGHNT, CDR2 YYREEE (reference sequence). In nucleotides, the CDR3 is TGTGCCAGCAGCCCGCGCCCCGGGGAGCTGTTTTTT. Translated: CASSPRPGELFF.

In the case of this clone: At the DNA level, this CDR3 is encoded by other sequences in the same sample as well. The chain links TRBV28 to TRBJ1-2; D not resolved. The germline CDR1 and CDR2 sequences are MDHEN and SYDVKM. The CDR3 covers 12 residues. Trimming removed 5 bases from V and 4 bases from J, with 8 bases in between. The CDR3 loop is CASSGQSYGYTF. In DNA, the CDR3 is TGTGCCAGCAGTGGGCAGTCCTATGGCTACACCTTC.

The chain couples TRBV30 to TRBJ2-1; 8 bases are shared with TRBD2. Germline CDR1 and CDR2: GTSNPN and SVGIG (reference sequence). This CDR3 has 15 residues. The V gene end was trimmed by 3 bases and the J gene end by 7 bases; junction bases not matched to a gene: 11. CDR3 DNA: TGTGCCTGGAGGGGAAGCGGGAGTGGGGTGAATGAGCAGTTCTTC. This translates into CAWRGSGSGVNEQFF.

The chain combines TRBV2 with TRBJ2-1; the D gene is possibly TRBD2 (5 bases). The germline V gene encodes CDR1 SNHLY and CDR2 FYNNEI. The CDR3 consists of 13 residues. V dropped 8 bases and J dropped 0 bases, with 8 bases sitting between them. CDR3 in DNA: TGTGCCAGCGGGAGTCTCTCCTACAATGAGCAGTTCTTC. This encodes CASGSLSYNEQFF.

The chain has TRBV3-1 (or the pseudogene TRBV3-2) and TRBJ1-6; possible D gene TRBD1, 6 bases. CDR1 is LGHDT and CDR2 is YNNKEL in the germline V gene (reference sequence). This CDR3 region has 15 residues. V gave up 2 bases and J gave up 9 bases, with 14 bases separating them. CDR3 bases: TGTGCCAGCAGCCAATCCCCAGGGGCGCTTTCACCCCTCCACTTT. Its translation: CASSQSPGALSPLHF.

The chain is built from TRBV7-9 and TRBJ2-7; the match to TRBD2 covers 10 bases. CDR1 is SEHNR, CDR2 FQNEAQ, per germline (reference sequence). J was trimmed by 3 bases and V by 4 bases; bases with no gene match: 3. The CDR3 is 14 amino acids. The CDR3 DNA sequence: TGTGCCAGCAGCTGGACTAGCGGAAGCTACGAGCAGTACTTC. As protein: CASSWTSGSYEQYF. The variable domain in full, with the rest retrieved from reference TRBV7-9 and TRBJ2-7, is DTGVSQNPRHKITKRGQNVTFRCDPISEHNRLYWYRQTLGQGPEFLTYFQNEAQLEKSRLLSDRFSAERPKGSFSTLEIQRTEQGDSAMYLCASSWTSGSYEQYFGPGTRLTVT.

The CDR3 spells CASSIRGSYQETQYF. The CDR3 DNA is TGTGCCAGTAGTATACGGGGGAGTTATCAAGAGACCCAGTACTTC. The chain recombines TRBV19 with TRBJ2-5; D perhaps matches TRBD2 (6 bases). There are 15 residues in the CDR3. Germline V gene sequence: CDR1 LNHDA, CDR2 SQIVND (reference sequence). The ends were cut back, 2 bases at V and 2 bases at J, with 12 bases in the middle.

The rearrangement links TRBV25-1 to TRBJ2-7; D possibly corresponds to TRBD2 (5 bases). Germline CDR1 reads MGHDK; CDR2 reads SYGVNS. The CDR3 sequence is 12 residues long. V lost 3 bases, J lost 6 bases, and 9 bases lay in between. In nucleotides, the CDR3 is TGTGCCAGCAGTGATCCTAGCTTCGAGCAGTACTTC. Amino acid sequence: CASSDPSFEQYF.

This chain joins TRBV3-1 (or the pseudogene TRBV3-2) and TRBJ2-2; 7 bases fit TRBD1. V gave up 5 bases and J gave up 7 bases; unmatched junction bases: 4. This CDR3 is built from 13 residues. CDR1 and CDR2 from the germline V gene are LGHDT and YNNKEL (reference sequence). The CDR3 DNA reads TGTGCCAGCAGCTCCCCAGGGGGCGGGGAGCTGTTTTTT. Residues: CASSSPGGGELFF.

On this clone itself: The identical CDR3 is also encoded by other nucleotide sequences in the sample. V gene TRBV15 combines with J gene TRBJ1-4; unclear D gene. Germline CDR1 reads LNHNV; CDR2 reads YYDKDF (reference sequence). The CDR3 loop spans 12 amino acids. V lost 0 bases, J lost 8 bases, and 4 bases lay in between. The CDR3: CATSRDREKLFF. CDR3 DNA: TGTGCCACCAGCAGAGATCGGGAAAAACTGTTTTTT.